This TCR beta chain was retrieved from a study of T-cell memory formation after mild COVID-19. Overall study findings and caveats: Second-wave clones with a day 37 peak had unconfirmed SARS-CoV-2 specificity.

CDR3 length: 14 residues. TCRdb reprocessed the 5' RACE reads via MiXCR and lists one record per CDR3 protein. The data show some 290,000 distinct CDR3 sequences, about 17% seen once. A remark on this clonotype: Its antigen is as yet unknown.

The chain uses TRBV21-1 and TRBJ2-5. TRBV21-1 is a pseudogene segment. The source of this sequence is a man between 18 and 35 years old who had mild COVID-19 (a few samples of this study predate the infection). Cell type and time point are not known. The sample was PBMCs or a T cell subset sorted from them (not recorded which). Written as DNA, the CDR3 is TGTGCCAGCAGCAAAAGACCGTGCTGGGAGACCCAGTACTTC. Translation: CASSKRPCWETQYF.